The text below deals with one T cell receptor beta chain. Its antigen is not identified. The sample belongs to a study of T cell repertoires in cytomegalovirus infection. Across the whole study: Peptides in the study included HLA-C-restricted and HLA-B-restricted CMV epitopes. Indications came from public TCR beta signatures; they pointed to CMV infection and to a matching HLA type.

The CDR3 is 15 residues long. Germline CDR1 reads DFQATT; CDR2 reads SNEGSKA (reference sequence). V was pared by 3 bases and J by 6 bases, with 13 bases of the junction left unmatched. Study findings and constraints: Carriers of CMV and the relevant HLA type were discriminated by public TCR beta frequency. The ex vivo response was dominated by HLA-C-restricted CMV-specific TCR beta clonotypes.

TCRdb reprocessed the reads with MiXCR, giving one entry per CDR3 protein. This sample has about 700,000 distinct CDR3 sequences, with roughly a third found just once. The sequences come from cultured PBMCs, collected from culture after CMV antigen stimulation. The chain combines TRBV20-1 with TRBJ2-5, with TRBD2 matching 7 bases. The clonotype comes from a human donor in good health (CMV status not recorded). Some clones in this sample may be carry-over from other donors' samples. CDR3 coding DNA: TGCAGTGCTAGGGCTGGGGCTAGCGGCACGAAGACCCAGTACTTC. As protein: CSARAGASGTKTQYF.